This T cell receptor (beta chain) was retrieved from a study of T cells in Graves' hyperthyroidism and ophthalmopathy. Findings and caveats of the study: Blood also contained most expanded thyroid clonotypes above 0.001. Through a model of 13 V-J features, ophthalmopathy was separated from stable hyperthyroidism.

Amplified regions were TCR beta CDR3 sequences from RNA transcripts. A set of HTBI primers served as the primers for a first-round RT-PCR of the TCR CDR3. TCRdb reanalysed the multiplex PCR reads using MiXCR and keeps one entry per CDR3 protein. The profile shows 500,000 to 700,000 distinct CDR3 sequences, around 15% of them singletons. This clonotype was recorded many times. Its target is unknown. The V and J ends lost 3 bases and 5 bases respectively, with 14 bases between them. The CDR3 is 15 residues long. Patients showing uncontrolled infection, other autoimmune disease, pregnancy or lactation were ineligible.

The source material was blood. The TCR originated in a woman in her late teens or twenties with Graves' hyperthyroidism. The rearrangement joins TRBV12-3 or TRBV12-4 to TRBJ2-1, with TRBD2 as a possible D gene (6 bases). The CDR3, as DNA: TGTGCCAGCAGTTTTATGCTAGCGACGAACAATGAGCAGTTCTTC. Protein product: CASSFMLATNNEQFF.